This T cell receptor (beta chain) is from a study of cytomegalovirus exposure and HLA in healthy donors. General study points: About 87% or about 30% of the time was how often most TCR beta V segments were productive, according to an earlier analysis.

Remarks on this clone: The antigen is not known.

It was with 60 Vbeta and 13 Jbeta primers that the PCR ran. Only in-frame clones appear in the TCRdb table, and some are missing; sequencing was by immunoSEQ multiplex PCR. The sample records approximately 100,000 clones, under 80% being singletons. This receptor was identified in a man between 35 and 55 years old in good health and CMV-seronegative. The specimen was PBMCs.

CDR3 sequence (DNA): TGTGCCAGCACCGCGGCGGCGGCGAGCACAGATACGCAGTATTTT. It specifies CASTAAAASTDTQYF. The J gene is TRBJ2-3, the V gene TRBV27; D not resolved. V was shortened by 7 bases and J by 0 bases, with 14 bases between the two germline ends. This CDR3 has 15 residues. CDR1 is MNHEY and CDR2 is SMNVEV in the germline V gene (reference sequence).